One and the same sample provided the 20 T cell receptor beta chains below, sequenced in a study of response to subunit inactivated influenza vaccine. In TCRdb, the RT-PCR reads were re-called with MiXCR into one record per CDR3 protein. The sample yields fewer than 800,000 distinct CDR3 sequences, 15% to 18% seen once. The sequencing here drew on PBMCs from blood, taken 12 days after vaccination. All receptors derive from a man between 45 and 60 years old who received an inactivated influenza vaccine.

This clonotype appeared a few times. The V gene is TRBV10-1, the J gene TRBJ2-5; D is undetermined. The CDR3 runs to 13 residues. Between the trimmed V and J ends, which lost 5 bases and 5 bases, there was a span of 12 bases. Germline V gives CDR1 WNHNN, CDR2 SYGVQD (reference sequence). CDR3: CASSKTLEETQYF. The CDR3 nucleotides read TGCGCCAGCAGTAAGACACTCGAGGAGACCCAGTACTTC.

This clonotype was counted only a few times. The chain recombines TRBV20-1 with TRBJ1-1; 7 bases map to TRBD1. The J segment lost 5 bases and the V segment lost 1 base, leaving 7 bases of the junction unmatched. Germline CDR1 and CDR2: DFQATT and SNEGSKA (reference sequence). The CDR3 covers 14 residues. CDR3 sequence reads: CSARVAAGGTEAFF. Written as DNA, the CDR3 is TGCAGTGCTAGAGTGGCCGCAGGGGGTACTGAAGCTTTCTTT.

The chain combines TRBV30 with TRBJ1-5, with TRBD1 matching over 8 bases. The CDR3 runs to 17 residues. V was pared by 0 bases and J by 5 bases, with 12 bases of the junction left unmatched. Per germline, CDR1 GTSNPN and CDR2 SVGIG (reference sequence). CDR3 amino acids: CAWSVRGVRGLHQPQHF. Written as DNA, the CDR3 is TGTGCCTGGAGTGTACGAGGGGTCAGGGGGCTTCATCAGCCCCAGCATTTT.

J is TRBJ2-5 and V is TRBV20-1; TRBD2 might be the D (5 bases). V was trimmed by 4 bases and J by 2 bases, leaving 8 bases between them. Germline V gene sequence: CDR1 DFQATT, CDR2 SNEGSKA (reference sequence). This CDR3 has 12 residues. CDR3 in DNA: TGCAGTGCTAATCCGGGGCAAGAGACCCAGTACTTC. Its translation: CSANPGQETQYF.

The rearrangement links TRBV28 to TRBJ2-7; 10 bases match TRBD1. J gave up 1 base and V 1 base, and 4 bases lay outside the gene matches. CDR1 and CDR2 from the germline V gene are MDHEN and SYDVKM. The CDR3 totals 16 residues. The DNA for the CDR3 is TGTGCCAGCAGTTTATCCGGGACAGGGGCGTCCTACGAGCAGTACTTC. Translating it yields CASSLSGTGASYEQYF.

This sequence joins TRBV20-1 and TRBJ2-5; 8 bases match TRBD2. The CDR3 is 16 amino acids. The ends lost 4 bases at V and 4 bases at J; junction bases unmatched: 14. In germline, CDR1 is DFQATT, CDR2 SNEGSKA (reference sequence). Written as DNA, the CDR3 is TGCAGTGCTACTGGGACTAGGGGGAGGGAGGGAGAGACCCAGTACTTC. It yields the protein CSATGTRGREGETQYF.

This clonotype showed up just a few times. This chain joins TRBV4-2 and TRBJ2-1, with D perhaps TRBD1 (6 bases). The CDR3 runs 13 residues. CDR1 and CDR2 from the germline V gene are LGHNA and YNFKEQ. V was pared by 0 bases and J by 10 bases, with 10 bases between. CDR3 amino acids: CASSQDRDREQFF. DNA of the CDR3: TGTGCCAGCAGCCAAGACCGAGACAGGGAGCAGTTCTTC.

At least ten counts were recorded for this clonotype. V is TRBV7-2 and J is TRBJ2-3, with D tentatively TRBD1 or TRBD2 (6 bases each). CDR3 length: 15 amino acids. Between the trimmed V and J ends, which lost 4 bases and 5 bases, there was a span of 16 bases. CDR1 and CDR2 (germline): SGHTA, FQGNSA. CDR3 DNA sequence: TGTGCCAGCAGCTCTCGGGGGCGGGCGGGAGATACGCAGTATTTT. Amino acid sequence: CASSSRGRAGDTQYF.

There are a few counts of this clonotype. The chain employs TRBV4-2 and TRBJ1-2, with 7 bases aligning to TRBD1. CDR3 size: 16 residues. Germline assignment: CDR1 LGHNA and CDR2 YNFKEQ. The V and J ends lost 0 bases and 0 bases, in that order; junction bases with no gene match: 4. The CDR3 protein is CASSQEQTGPNYGYTF. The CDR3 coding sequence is TGTGCCAGCAGCCAAGAACAGACAGGGCCTAACTATGGCTACACCTTC.

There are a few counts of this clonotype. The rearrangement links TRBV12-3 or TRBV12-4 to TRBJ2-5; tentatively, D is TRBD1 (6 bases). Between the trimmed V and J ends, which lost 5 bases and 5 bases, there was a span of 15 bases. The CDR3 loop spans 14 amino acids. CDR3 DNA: TGTGCCAGCAGTATATACAGGGAAAGGGAGACCCAGTACTTC. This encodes CASSIYRERETQYF.

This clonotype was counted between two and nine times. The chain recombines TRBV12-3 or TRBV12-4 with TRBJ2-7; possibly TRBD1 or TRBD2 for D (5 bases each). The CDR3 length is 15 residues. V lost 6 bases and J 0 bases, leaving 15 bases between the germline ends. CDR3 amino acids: CASSPSGPSSYEQYF. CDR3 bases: TGTGCCAGCAGCCCTTCGGGGCCAAGCTCCTACGAGCAGTACTTC.

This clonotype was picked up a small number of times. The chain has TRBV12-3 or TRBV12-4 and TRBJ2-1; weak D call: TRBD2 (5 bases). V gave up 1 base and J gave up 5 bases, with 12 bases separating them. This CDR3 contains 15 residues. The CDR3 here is CASSLGGSRDNEQFF. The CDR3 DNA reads TGTGCCAGCAGTTTAGGTGGGAGTCGCGACAATGAGCAGTTCTTC.

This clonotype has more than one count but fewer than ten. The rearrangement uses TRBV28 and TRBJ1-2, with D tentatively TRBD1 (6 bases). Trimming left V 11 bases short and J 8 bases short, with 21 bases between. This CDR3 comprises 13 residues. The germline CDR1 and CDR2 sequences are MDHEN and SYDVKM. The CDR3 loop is CAGWGGGANGYTF. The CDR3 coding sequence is TGTGCCGGATGGGGAGGGGGGGCTAACGGCTACACCTTC.

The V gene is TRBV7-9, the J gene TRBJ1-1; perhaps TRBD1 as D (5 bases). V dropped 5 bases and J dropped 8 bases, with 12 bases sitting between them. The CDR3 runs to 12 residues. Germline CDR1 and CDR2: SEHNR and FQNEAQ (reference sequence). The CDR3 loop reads CASSPLEGEAFF. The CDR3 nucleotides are TGTGCCAGCAGCCCCCTGGAGGGGGAAGCTTTCTTT.

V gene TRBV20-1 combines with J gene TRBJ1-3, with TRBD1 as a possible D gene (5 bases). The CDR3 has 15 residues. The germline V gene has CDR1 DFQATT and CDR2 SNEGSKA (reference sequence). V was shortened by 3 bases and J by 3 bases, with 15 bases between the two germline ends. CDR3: CSASGEGRFGNTIYF. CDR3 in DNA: TGCAGTGCTAGCGGAGAGGGGAGATTTGGAAACACCATATATTTT.

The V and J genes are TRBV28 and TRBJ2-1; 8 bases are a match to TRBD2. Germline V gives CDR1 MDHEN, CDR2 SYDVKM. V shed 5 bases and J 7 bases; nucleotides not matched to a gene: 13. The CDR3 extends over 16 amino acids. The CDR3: CASSPPLSGVGNEQFF. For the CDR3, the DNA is TGTGCCAGCAGTCCTCCCCTTAGCGGGGTGGGTAATGAGCAGTTCTTC.

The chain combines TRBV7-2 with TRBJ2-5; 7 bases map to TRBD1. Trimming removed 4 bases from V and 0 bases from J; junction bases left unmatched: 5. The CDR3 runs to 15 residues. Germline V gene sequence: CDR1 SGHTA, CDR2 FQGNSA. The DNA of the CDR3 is TGTGCCAGCAGCTCCCGACAGGGACACCAAGAGACCCAGTACTTC. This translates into CASSSRQGHQETQYF.

In DNA form, the CDR3 reads TGTGCCACCGCGGGGGCCAGAGGGCGTTCACCCCTCCACTTT. This sequence encodes CATAGARGRSPLHF. The rearrangement uses TRBV3-1 and TRBJ1-6; a weak D match, TRBD1 (6 bases). V was shortened by 10 bases and J by 9 bases, with 19 bases between the two germline ends. This CDR3 has 14 residues. CDR1 is LGHDT, CDR2 YNNKEL, per germline (reference sequence).

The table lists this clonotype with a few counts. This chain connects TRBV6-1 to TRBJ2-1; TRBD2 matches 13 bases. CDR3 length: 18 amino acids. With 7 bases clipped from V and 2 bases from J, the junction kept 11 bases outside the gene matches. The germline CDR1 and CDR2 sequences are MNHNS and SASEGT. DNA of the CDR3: TGTGCCAGCACCCTATTCCCGGGACTAGCGGGAACCTACAATGAGCAGTTCTTC. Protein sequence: CASTLFPGLAGTYNEQFF.

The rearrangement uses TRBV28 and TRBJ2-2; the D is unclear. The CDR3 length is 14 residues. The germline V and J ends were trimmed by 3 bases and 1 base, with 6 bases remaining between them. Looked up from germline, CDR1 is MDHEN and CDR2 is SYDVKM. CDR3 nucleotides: TGTGCCAGCAGTTTTACACGGAACACCGGGGAGCTGTTTTTT. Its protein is CASSFTRNTGELFF.